This entry concerns a single TCR beta chain. The data were obtained in a study of control samples from healthy donors and cancer patients. Measured with immunoSEQ multiplex PCR; TCRdb has only the in-frame clones, and not every one. The sample includes about 130,000 clones, about 90% seen only once; the top ten take more than 1.5%. Germline V CDR1 and CDR2: SGHTA, FQGTGA. The CDR3 loop spans 15 amino acids. Trimming pared 2 bases from V and 4 bases from J, leaving 11 bases between. Sequencing used blood. V gene TRBV7-3 combines with J gene TRBJ2-2; maybe TRBD1 (5 bases). This TCR came from a man aged 18 to 29 in good health. This chain's CDR3 is CASSLQGFGTGELFF. The CDR3, as DNA: TGTGCCAGCAGCTTACAGGGTTTTGGCACCGGGGAGCTGTTTTTT. The variable domain in full, with the rest retrieved from reference TRBV7-3 and TRBJ2-2, is GAGVSQTPSNKVTEKGKYVELRCDPISGHTALYWYRQSLGQGPEFLIYFQGTGAADDSGLPNDRFFAVRPEGSVSTLKIQRTERGDSAVYLCASSLQGFGTGELFFGEGSRLTVL.